The rows below give T cell receptor beta chains drawn from one sample of a study of blood T cell repertoires in COVID-19. Produced via immunoSEQ multiplex PCR; TCRdb's table is partial and in-frame only. The data contain 250,000 to 300,000 clones, around 86% of them singletons. Material: PBMCs or T cells enriched from blood (not recorded which). These receptors were collected from a man aged 18-30 years who had recovered from COVID-19. CDR3s include the opening cysteine and the closing phenylalanine or tryptophan. The order of the fields is V gene, clone size, J gene, D gene, CDR3 protein, CDR3 DNA. D genes are given only for firm matches. The size of a clone is reported for some rows only, either as once, few or many, or as a class for expanded clones.

V gene: TRBV6-5; clone size: -; J gene: TRBJ1-2; D gene: -; CDR3 protein: CASSYDPGSLYGYTF; CDR3 DNA: TGTGCCAGCAGTTACGATCCCGGGTCCCTCTATGGCTACACCTTC
V gene: TRBV7-2; clone size: -; J gene: TRBJ1-3; D gene: -; CDR3 protein: CASSLVGSSGGNTIYF; CDR3 DNA: TGTGCCAGCAGCTTAGTTGGTTCTTCAGGGGGAAACACCATATATTTT
V gene: TRBV5-8; clone size: -; J gene: TRBJ2-2; D gene: -; CDR3 protein: CASEVGRGGRTGELFF; CDR3 DNA: TGTGCCAGCGAGGTCGGCCGTGGGGGGAGAACCGGGGAGCTGTTTTTT
V gene: TRBV7-8; clone size: -; J gene: TRBJ2-1; D gene: TRBD2; CDR3 protein: CASCLNLAVVNEQFF; CDR3 DNA: TGTGCCAGCTGCCTTAATCTAGCGGTCGTCAATGAGCAGTTCTTC
V gene: TRBV19; clone size: -; J gene: TRBJ1-2; D gene: -; CDR3 protein: CASSRTDDGYTF; CDR3 DNA: TGTGCCAGTAGCCGGACTGACGATGGCTACACCTTC
V gene: TRBV13; clone size: -; J gene: TRBJ2-1; D gene: TRBD1; CDR3 protein: CASSRGQGPREQFF; CDR3 DNA: TGTGCCAGCAGCCGCGGACAGGGGCCCCGTGAGCAGTTCTTC
V gene: TRBV20-1; clone size: -; J gene: TRBJ1-2; D gene: -; CDR3 protein: CSGQWNYGYTF; CDR3 DNA: TGCAGTGGACAGTGGAACTATGGCTACACCTTC
V gene: TRBV7-3; clone size: medium-sized; J gene: TRBJ1-1; D gene: -; CDR3 protein: CASSPTGGMIAFF; CDR3 DNA: TGTGCCAGCAGCCCGACCGGGGGGATGATTGCTTTCTTT
V gene: TRBV27; clone size: -; J gene: TRBJ2-3; D gene: -; CDR3 protein: CASSLGGRGTMVSDTQYF; CDR3 DNA: TGTGCCAGCAGTTTGGGGGGTAGGGGGACTATGGTATCAGATACGCAGTATTTT
V gene: TRBV6-5; clone size: -; J gene: TRBJ2-7; D gene: TRBD2; CDR3 protein: CASSQGLEQYF; CDR3 DNA: TGTGCCAGCAGCCAGGGACTAGAGCAGTACTTC
V gene: TRBV18; clone size: -; J gene: TRBJ1-6; D gene: TRBD1; CDR3 protein: CASSQESGTGSDSPLHF; CDR3 DNA: TGTGCCAGCTCACAGGAAAGCGGGACAGGGAGTGATTCACCCCTCCACTTT
V gene: TRBV15; clone size: -; J gene: TRBJ2-5; D gene: -; CDR3 protein: CATSRESSETQYF; CDR3 DNA: TGTGCCACCAGCAGAGAGTCCTCCGAGACCCAGTACTTC
V gene: TRBV11-2; clone size: once; J gene: TRBJ1-1; D gene: -; CDR3 protein: CASSSWGGTEAFF; CDR3 DNA: TGTGCCAGCAGCTCCTGGGGGGGCACTGAAGCTTTCTTT
V gene: TRBV6-1; clone size: few; J gene: TRBJ1-6; D gene: TRBD1; CDR3 protein: CASSATGQMGANSPLHF; CDR3 DNA: TGTGCCAGCAGTGCGACGGGACAGATGGGAGCTAATTCACCCCTCCACTTT
V gene: TRBV5-5; clone size: -; J gene: TRBJ2-5; D gene: TRBD1; CDR3 protein: CASSLQDRGETQYF; CDR3 DNA: TGTGCCAGCAGCCTCCAGGACAGGGGAGAGACCCAGTACTTC
V gene: TRBV6-1; clone size: -; J gene: TRBJ1-2; D gene: TRBD1; CDR3 protein: CASSDRDSGRLGYTF; CDR3 DNA: TGTGCCAGCAGTGACAGGGACAGCGGACGTCTCGGCTACACCTTC
V gene: TRBV5-1; clone size: -; J gene: TRBJ2-1; D gene: TRBD2; CDR3 protein: CASSLALAVHNEQFF; CDR3 DNA: TGCGCCAGCAGCTTGGCACTAGCGGTCCACAATGAGCAGTTCTTC
V gene: TRBV7-9; clone size: few; J gene: TRBJ2-7; D gene: TRBD2; CDR3 protein: CASSRGTSGYEQYF; CDR3 DNA: TGTGCCAGCAGCCGCGGGACTAGCGGCTACGAGCAGTACTTC
V gene: TRBV10-3; clone size: once; J gene: TRBJ2-7; D gene: -; CDR3 protein: CAIIDGGTYEQYF; CDR3 DNA: TGTGCCATCATCGACGGGGGAACGTACGAGCAGTACTTC
V gene: TRBV7-2; clone size: once; J gene: TRBJ1-1; D gene: -; CDR3 protein: CASSLIGEYEAFF; CDR3 DNA: TGTGCCAGCAGCTTAATAGGGGAATATGAAGCTTTCTTT